Following are 21 T cell receptor beta chains from one sample sequenced in a study of cytomegalovirus exposure and HLA in healthy donors. A multiplex PCR was run with 60 Vbeta primers and 13 Jbeta primers. Sequenced by immunoSEQ multiplex PCR; TCRdb stores in-frame clones only, minus some. The sample contains over 150,000 clones, 80% of which appear only once. Sequencing was done on a sample of PBMCs. These receptor sequences come from a man in his thirties or forties in good health and CMV-seropositive.

This chain joins TRBV23-1 and TRBJ2-5; 8 nucleotides align to TRBD2. The last part of the DNA fits TRBJ2-7 better; the J call may be wrong. Being an ORF, TRBV23-1 has a function that is uncertain. CDR3 size: 14 residues. CDR3 sequence (DNA): TGCGCCAGCACTCTAGAGGCGGGAGGCTACGAGCAGTACTTC. It is translated as CASTLEAGGYEQYF.

This sequence joins TRBV5-8 and TRBJ1-1; D possibly corresponds to TRBD1 (6 bases). The CDR3 spans 15 residues. Per germline, CDR1 SGHTS and CDR2 YDEGEE. V lost 3 bases and J 0 bases, leaving 12 bases between the germline ends. DNA of the CDR3: TGTGCCAGCAGCTCGAAATACAGGGTGAACACTGAAGCTTTCTTT. Its protein is CASSSKYRVNTEAFF.

This chain uses TRBV7-6 with TRBJ1-1, with unresolved D. The V and J ends lost 4 bases and 6 bases respectively, with 12 bases between them. CDR3 length: 13 amino acids. Germline V lookup: CDR1 SGHVS, CDR2 FNYEAQ. The CDR3 DNA reads TGTGCCAGCAGCTATAACGGAGGGTCTGAAGCTTTCTTT. The encoded protein is CASSYNGGSEAFF. Supplemented by reference TRBV7-6 and TRBJ1-1, the full variable domain reads GAGVSQSPRYKVTKRGQDVALRCDPISGHVSLYWYRQALGQGPEFLTYFNYEAQQDKSGLPNDRFSAERPEGSISTLTIQRTEQRDSAMYRCASSYNGGSEAFFGQGTRLTVV.

V usage is TRBV11-2 and J usage is TRBJ2-1, with TRBD1 matching over 9 bases. The germline V gene has CDR1 SGHAT and CDR2 FQNNGV. The CDR3 runs to 13 residues. Trimming removed 5 bases from V and 8 bases from J; junction bases left unmatched: 4. The CDR3 nucleotides are TGTGCCAGCAGCCCACAGGGGGCTGATGAGCAGTTCTTC. Translation: CASSPQGADEQFF. Variable domain in full (rest from reference TRBV11-2 and TRBJ2-1): EAGVAQSPRYKIIEKRQSVAFWCNPISGHATLYWYQQILGQGPKLLIQFQNNGVVDDSQLPKDRFSAERLKGVDSTLKIQPAKLEDSAVYLCASSPQGADEQFFGPGTRLTVL.

The rearrangement joins TRBV18 to TRBJ1-3; D unresolved. V was trimmed by 2 bases and J by 0 bases, leaving 8 bases between them. The length of the CDR3 is 15 residues. Germline assignment: CDR1 KGHSH and CDR2 LQKENI. This CDR3 is CASSPNINSGNTIYF. The CDR3 region has the DNA TGTGCCAGCTCACCAAACATAAACTCTGGAAACACCATATATTTT. Together with reference TRBV18 and TRBJ1-3, the CDR3 gives the full variable domain: NAGVMQNPRHLVRRRGQEARLRCSPMKGHSHVYWYRQLPEEGLKFMVYLQKENIIDESGMPKERFSAEFPKEGPSILRIQQVVRGDSAAYFCASSPNINSGNTIYFGEGSWLTVV.

This clone came up a few times. The CDR3 sequence is CASSADRANNYGYTF. The CDR3 DNA reads as TGTGCCAGCAGTGCAGACAGGGCCAATAACTATGGCTACACCTTC. The V call is TRBV11-2, the J call TRBJ1-2; 7 nucleotides line up with TRBD1. Germline V gene sequence: CDR1 SGHAT, CDR2 FQNNGV. This CDR3 contains 15 residues. V trimming: 6 bases; J trimming: 1 base; junction bases outside the gene matches: 8.

V is TRBV28 and J is TRBJ2-3; 11 nucleotides line up with TRBD1. The length of the CDR3 is 15 residues. Germline loops: CDR1 MDHEN, CDR2 SYDVKM. The V segment lost 5 bases and the J segment 7 bases; nucleotides outside the gene matches: 8. In DNA form, the CDR3 reads TGTGCCAGCAGTGTCATAGGACAGGGGGCGTATACGCAGTATTTT. This sequence encodes CASSVIGQGAYTQYF.

The chain has TRBV19 and TRBJ2-1; 16 nucleotides align to TRBD2. Trimming at V came to 5 bases and at J to 0 bases, leaving 13 bases not matched to a gene. The germline V gene encodes CDR1 LNHDA and CDR2 SQIVND (reference sequence). The CDR3 spans 21 residues. The CDR3 is CASSSRSPGTSGRGSYNEQFF. The DNA for the CDR3 is TGTGCCAGTAGTTCTCGAAGCCCCGGGACTAGCGGGAGGGGCTCCTACAATGAGCAGTTCTTC.

This chain links TRBV28 with TRBJ2-3; D remains ambiguous. CDR1 is MDHEN and CDR2 is SYDVKM in the germline V gene. Between the trimmed V and J ends, which lost 2 bases and 3 bases, there was a span of 15 bases. The CDR3 contains 16 residues. The CDR3 reads CASSLRSFGGTDTQYF. The CDR3 DNA reads as TGTGCCAGCAGTTTAAGGTCGTTTGGCGGTACAGATACGCAGTATTTT.

The chain uses TRBV5-1 and TRBJ2-1, with TRBD2 identical over 12 bases. This CDR3 contains 16 residues. Germline V gene sequence: CDR1 SGHRS, CDR2 YFSETQ. J lost 7 bases, V lost 4 bases, and 9 bases had no gene match. The CDR3 spells CASSLLTSGSGNEQFF. The CDR3 DNA sequence: TGCGCCAGCAGCCTACTGACTAGCGGGAGTGGGAATGAGCAGTTCTTC.

The chain carries TRBV27 and TRBJ1-2, with 7 bases lining up with TRBD1. The length of the CDR3 is 15 residues. The germline CDR1 and CDR2 sequences are MNHEY and SMNVEV (reference sequence). J was trimmed by 4 bases and V by 5 bases; bases with no gene match: 10. CDR3 DNA sequence: TGTGCCAGCAGTCTGACCCTCGGACAGGTCTATGGCTACACCTTC. As protein: CASSLTLGQVYGYTF.

The chain couples TRBV10-1 to TRBJ2-2; D remains unclear. Germline-derived CDR1 and CDR2 are WNHNN and SYGVQD (reference sequence). The CDR3 spans 14 residues. Trimming took 2 bases from V and 2 from J, leaving 6 bases between them. The CDR3 nucleotides read TGCGCCAGCAGTGAGGGCCGAAACACCGGGGAGCTGTTTTTT. As protein: CASSEGRNTGELFF.

The chain has TRBV7-2 and TRBJ2-2, with D possibly TRBD2 on 6 matching bases. V shed 1 base and J shed 7 bases, with 13 bases lying between them. In germline, CDR1 is SGHTA, CDR2 FQGNSA. This CDR3 region has 15 residues. CDR3 protein: CASSLEGGAGGELFF. CDR3 nucleotides: TGTGCCAGCAGCTTAGAAGGCGGGGCCGGCGGGGAGCTGTTTTTT.

The chain links TRBV5-1 to TRBJ2-3; D is ambiguous. The CDR3 is made up of 16 amino acids. Germline V CDR1 and CDR2: SGHRS, YFSETQ. V dropped 2 bases and J dropped 1 base, with 14 bases sitting between them. The CDR3 nucleotides are TGCGCCAGCAGCTTTATACTGAGCACAGGCACAGATACGCAGTATTTT. Protein product: CASSFILSTGTDTQYF.

This chain joins TRBV25-1 and TRBJ2-7; 13 nucleotides match TRBD2. Germline CDR1 MGHDK, CDR2 SYGVNS. This CDR3 has 13 residues. The ends lost 6 bases at V and 10 bases at J; junction bases unmatched: 6. The CDR3 nucleotides are TGTGCCAGCAGAGGACTAGCGGGAGAGAATCAGTACTTC. It yields the protein CASRGLAGENQYF.

The chain employs TRBV7-9 and TRBJ2-1; 7 bases map to TRBD2. The V segment lost 1 base and the J segment 9 bases; nucleotides outside the gene matches: 3. CDR3 size: 13 residues. Germline V lookup: CDR1 SEHNR, CDR2 FQNEAQ (reference sequence). The CDR3 is CASSLGREGEQFF. In nucleotides, the CDR3 is TGTGCCAGCAGCTTAGGCAGGGAGGGTGAGCAGTTCTTC.

The table lists this clone with a count of one. V is TRBV6-1 and J is TRBJ2-3, with 14 bases identical to TRBD2. The junction had 2 bases not matched to a gene; V was cut back by 5 bases and J by 4 bases. The germline gives CDR1 MNHNS, CDR2 SASEGT. The CDR3 totals 15 residues. The CDR3 protein is CASSPTSGGADTQYF. CDR3 in DNA: TGTGCCAGCAGTCCGACTAGCGGGGGGGCAGATACGCAGTATTTT.

The chain uses TRBV5-1 and TRBJ2-3, with D perhaps matching TRBD1 (5 bases). The CDR3 consists of 16 residues. Trimming shortened V by 1 base and J by 5 bases, and 17 bases separated the two germline ends. CDR1 is SGHRS, CDR2 YFSETQ, per germline. CDR3 sequence reads: CASSLSRGSTVDTQYF. DNA of the CDR3: TGCGCCAGCAGCTTGTCAAGGGGCTCCACAGTAGATACGCAGTATTTT.

This clone was seen just once. The J gene is TRBJ1-2, the V gene TRBV9; possible D gene TRBD1, 5 bases. Trimming removed 4 bases at V and 7 bases at J, with 14 bases between. Germline-derived CDR1 and CDR2 are SGDLS and YYNGEE. The CDR3 runs 13 residues. The CDR3 sequence: CASSSPGDGGYTF. The CDR3 DNA reads as TGTGCCAGCAGCTCGCCGGGGGATGGTGGCTACACCTTC.

The chain joins TRBV19 to TRBJ1-6; tentative D call: TRBD1 (6 bases). This CDR3 comprises 16 residues. V lost 7 bases and J lost 9, with 22 bases in between. The germline V gene has CDR1 LNHDA and CDR2 SQIVND (reference sequence). Here the CDR3 reads CASTSRDILSASPLHF. The CDR3 DNA is TGTGCCAGTACCTCCAGGGACATCCTCAGTGCTTCACCCCTCCACTTT. The full variable domain, completed using reference TRBV19 and TRBJ1-6, is DGGITQSPKYLFRKEGQNVTLSCEQNLNHDAMYWYRQDPGQGLRLIYYSQIVNDFQKGDIAEGYSVSREKKESFPLTVTSAQKNPTAFYLCASTSRDILSASPLHFGNGTRLTVT.

The V gene is TRBV4-3, the J gene TRBJ1-1; the D gene is possibly TRBD1 (5 bases). Germline assignment: CDR1 LGHNA and CDR2 YSLEER. The CDR3 runs to 15 residues. The germline V and J ends were trimmed by 0 bases and 0 bases, with 8 bases remaining between them. CDR3 loop: CASSQEAGLNTEAFF. CDR3 bases: TGCGCCAGCAGCCAAGAAGCAGGGTTGAACACTGAAGCTTTCTTT.